Below, 2 T cell receptor beta chains from the same sample are listed, as sequenced in a study of shared clonotypes between healthy human individuals. Method: immunoSEQ multiplex PCR; TCRdb's copy keeps in-frame clones and lacks some. The table has about 2.2 million clones, roughly 95% seen once. Selected positively for CCR7 and CD45RO-negative, naive CD8 cells excluded terminally differentiated effector memory CD45RA+ cells. Sample: naive CD8+ T cells from PBMCs. Receptors were obtained from a man aged 18 to 29 in good health. Some clones in this sample may be carry-over from other donors' samples.

This chain connects TRBV9 to TRBJ1-4; unclear D gene. Germline loops: CDR1 SGDLS, CDR2 YYNGEE. There are 15 residues in the CDR3. Trimming left V 3 bases short and J 2 bases short, with 11 bases between. CDR3 residues: CASSDRGGTNEKLFF. The CDR3 coding sequence is TGTGCCAGCAGCGATCGGGGAGGGACTAATGAAAAACTGTTTTTT.

The chain combines TRBV28 with TRBJ2-7; tentatively, D is TRBD1 or TRBD2 (5 bases each). CDR1 and CDR2 (germline): MDHEN, SYDVKM. Trimming cost V 4 bases and J 6 bases, with 25 bases left between them. The CDR3 covers 17 residues. The CDR3 reads CASSSLGRRQGWSEQYF. The CDR3 DNA reads TGTGCCAGCAGTTCACTCGGCCGGAGGCAGGGTTGGAGCGAGCAGTACTTC.